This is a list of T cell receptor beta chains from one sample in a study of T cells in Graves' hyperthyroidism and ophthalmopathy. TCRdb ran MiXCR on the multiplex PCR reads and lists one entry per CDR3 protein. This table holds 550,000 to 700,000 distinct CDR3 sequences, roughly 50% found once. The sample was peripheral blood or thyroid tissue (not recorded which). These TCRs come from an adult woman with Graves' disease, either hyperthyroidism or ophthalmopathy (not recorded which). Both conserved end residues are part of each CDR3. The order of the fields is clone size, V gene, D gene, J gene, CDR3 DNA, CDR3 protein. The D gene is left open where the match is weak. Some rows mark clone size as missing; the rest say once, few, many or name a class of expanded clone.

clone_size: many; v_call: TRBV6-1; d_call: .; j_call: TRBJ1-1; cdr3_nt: TGTGCCAGCTTCGGGGGCCGGGACGGAATGAACACTGAAGCTTTCTTT; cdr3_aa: CASFGGRDGMNTEAFF
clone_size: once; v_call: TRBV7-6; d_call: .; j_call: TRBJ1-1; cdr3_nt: TGTGCCAGCAGCTTACTGTTGGACGGGGGGGTCACTGAAGCTTTCTTT; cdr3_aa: CASSLLLDGGVTEAFF
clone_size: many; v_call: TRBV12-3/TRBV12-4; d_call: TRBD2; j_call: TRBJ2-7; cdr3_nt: TGTGCCAGCAGTCGATCGGCTAGCGGGAGTGGGTACGAGCAGTACTTC; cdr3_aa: CASSRSASGSGYEQYF
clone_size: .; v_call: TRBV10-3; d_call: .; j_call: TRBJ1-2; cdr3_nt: TGTGCCATAACTAGGGAGGCCGTCGCGGGCTACACCTTC; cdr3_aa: CAITREAVAGYTF
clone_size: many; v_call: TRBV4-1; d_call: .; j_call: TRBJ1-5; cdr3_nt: TGCGCCAGCAGCCAAGATCATGGGGGAAGGTGGGATCAGCCCCAGCATTTT; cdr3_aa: CASSQDHGGRWDQPQHF
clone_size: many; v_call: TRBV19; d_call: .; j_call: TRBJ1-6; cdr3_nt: TGTGCCAGTAGCTTGGGACACCTTACGAGATTTTATAATTCACCCCTCCACTTT; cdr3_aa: CASSLGHLTRFYNSPLHF
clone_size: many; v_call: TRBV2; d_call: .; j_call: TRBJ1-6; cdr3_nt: TGTGCCAGCAGTGACAGGGAGGGAAATTCACCCCTCCACTTT; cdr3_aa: CASSDREGNSPLHF
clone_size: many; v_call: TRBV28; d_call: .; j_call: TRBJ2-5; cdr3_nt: TGTGCCAGCAGATACGGGGGAGAGACCCAGTACTTC; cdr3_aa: CASRYGGETQYF
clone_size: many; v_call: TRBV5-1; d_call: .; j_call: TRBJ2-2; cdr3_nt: TGCGCCAGCAGAGAGGGAACCGGGGAGCTGTTTTTT; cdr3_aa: CASREGTGELFF
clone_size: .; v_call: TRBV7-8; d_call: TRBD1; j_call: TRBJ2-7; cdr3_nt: TGTGCCAGCAGGTCTGGGACAGGGTCTTACGAGCAGTACTTC; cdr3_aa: CASRSGTGSYEQYF
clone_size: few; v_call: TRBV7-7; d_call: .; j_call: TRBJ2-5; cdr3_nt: TGTGCTAGCAGCTTTCCCCCACATGACTCCGAGACCCAGTACTTC; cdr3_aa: CASSFPPHDSETQYF
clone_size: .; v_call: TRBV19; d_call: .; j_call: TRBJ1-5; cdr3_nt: TGTGCCAGCAGTTCGTATAACAATCGATATAGCAATCAGCCCCAGCATTTT; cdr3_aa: CASSSYNNRYSNQPQHF
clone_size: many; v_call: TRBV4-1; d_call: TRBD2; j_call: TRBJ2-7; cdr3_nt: TGCGCCAGCAGCCAAGGACTAGCGGGAAATACCTACGAGCAGTACTTC; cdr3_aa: CASSQGLAGNTYEQYF
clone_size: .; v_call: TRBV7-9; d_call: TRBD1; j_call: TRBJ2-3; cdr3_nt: TGTGCCAGCAGCTTAGTACCCGGACAGGGCACAGATACGCAGTATTTT; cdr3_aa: CASSLVPGQGTDTQYF